What follows are 3 T cell receptor beta chains derived from one specimen sequenced in a study of cytomegalovirus exposure and HLA in healthy donors. Vbeta (60) and Jbeta (13) primers were used in the PCR. Profiled with immunoSEQ multiplex PCR; TCRdb holds only in-frame clones, not every one. Of about 160,000 clones listed, about 77% are singletons. Sample: PBMCs. These receptors were taken from a man in his thirties or forties in good health and CMV-seronegative.

The chain combines TRBV6-6 with TRBJ1-1; D might be TRBD1 (5 bases). Trimming stripped 2 bases from V and 6 bases from J, with 19 bases between. Germline loops: CDR1 MNHNY, CDR2 SVGAGI (reference sequence). The CDR3 has 16 residues. The CDR3 loop reads CASSYNLKGLRAEAFF. CDR3 nucleotides: TGTGCCAGCAGTTACAATTTAAAGGGGTTGCGCGCTGAAGCTTTCTTT.

The chain recombines TRBV19 with TRBJ1-5; 7 nucleotides line up with TRBD1. V was pared by 2 bases and J by 5 bases, with 3 bases of the junction left unmatched. This CDR3 spans 14 amino acids. CDR1 is LNHDA, CDR2 SQIVND, per germline (reference sequence). The CDR3 coding sequence is TGTGCCAGTAGTATAAGGGGGACAGATCAGCCCCAGCATTTT. This translates into CASSIRGTDQPQHF. Drawing the rest from reference TRBV19 and TRBJ1-5, the complete variable domain is DGGITQSPKYLFRKEGQNVTLSCEQNLNHDAMYWYRQDPGQGLRLIYYSQIVNDFQKGDIAEGYSVSREKKESFPLTVTSAQKNPTAFYLCASSIRGTDQPQHFGDGTRLSIL.

The J gene is TRBJ1-6, the V gene TRBV13; no clear D gene. CDR1 and CDR2 from the germline V gene are PRHDT and FYEKMQ (reference sequence). The CDR3 spans 13 residues. V lost 3 bases and J 5 bases, leaving 5 bases between the germline ends. CDR3 in DNA: TGTGCCAGCAGCTTCGAGAATAATTCACCCCTCCACTTT. It codes for CASSFENNSPLHF.